This entry lists 4 T cell receptor beta chains sequenced from one sample in a study of blood T cells in healthy people across ages. A sample-barcoded 5' primer and a J-beta primer mix were used in a second PCR of roughly 6 to 11 cycles. TCRdb re-called the 5' RACE reads with MiXCR, one entry per CDR3 protein. The table lists about 1,500,000 distinct CDR3 sequences, over 25% of them singletons, with about 7.7% in the top ten. What was sequenced was blood. These receptors were taken from a woman aged 25 to 39 in good health.

As concerns this clonotype: A read error is possible here, since a much larger clone lies one base away. The chain has TRBV12-3 or TRBV12-4 and TRBJ2-7; tentative D call: TRBD1 (6 bases). The CDR3 runs to 15 residues. With 5 bases removed from V and 1 base from J, the gap between germline ends came to 15 bases. CDR3 coding DNA: TGTGCCAGCAGTCGATACGGGACAAAGTCCTACGAGCAGTACTTC. Translating gives CASSRYGTKSYEQYF.

V gene TRBV7-2 combines with J gene TRBJ2-5; 7 nucleotides match TRBD2. The ends lost 1 base at V and 5 bases at J; junction bases unmatched: 13. This CDR3 is 17 amino acids long. The germline V gene encodes CDR1 SGHTA and CDR2 FQGNSA. The CDR3 DNA sequence: TGTGCCAGCAGCTTAGTAGGTGTAGCGAGGGGAGGGGAGACCCAGTACTTC. Its protein product is CASSLVGVARGGETQYF.

This clonotype was seen a handful of times. The genes are TRBV5-1 and TRBJ2-1; D is possibly TRBD1 or TRBD2 (5 bases each). The CDR3 spans 15 residues. The germline gives CDR1 SGHRS, CDR2 YFSETQ. V was pared by 10 bases and J by 5 bases, with 22 bases between. The CDR3 bases are TGCGCCGGGAAGAACAACCCGGGACCCAACAATGAGCAGTTCTTC. Translating gives CAGKNNPGPNNEQFF.

The CDR3 region is CASRGPGDTEAFF. In nucleotides, the CDR3 is TGTGCCAGCAGGGGCCCGGGGGACACTGAAGCTTTCTTT. The V gene is TRBV7-3, the J gene TRBJ1-1, with D possibly being TRBD1 (5 bases). V was clipped by 6 bases and J by 3 bases, with 11 bases between them. The CDR3 has 13 amino acids. The germline gives CDR1 SGHTA, CDR2 FQGTGA.